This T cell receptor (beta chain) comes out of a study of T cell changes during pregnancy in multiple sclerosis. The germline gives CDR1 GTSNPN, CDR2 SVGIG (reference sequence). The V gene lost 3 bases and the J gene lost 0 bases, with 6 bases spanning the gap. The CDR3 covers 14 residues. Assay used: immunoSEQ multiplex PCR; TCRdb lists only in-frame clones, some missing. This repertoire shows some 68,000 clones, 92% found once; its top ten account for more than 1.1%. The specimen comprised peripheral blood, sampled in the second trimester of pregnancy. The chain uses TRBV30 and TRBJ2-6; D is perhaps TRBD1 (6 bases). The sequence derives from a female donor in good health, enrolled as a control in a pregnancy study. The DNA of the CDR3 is TGTGCCTGGAGCAGGGGCTCTGGGGCCAACGTCCTGACTTTC. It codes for CAWSRGSGANVLTF.